A single sample gave rise to the 7 T cell receptor beta chains below, sequenced in a study of T cell responses to AZD1222 COVID-19 vaccine. Profiling relied on immunoSEQ multiplex PCR, and the TCRdb table lists in-frame clones only, not all of them. The sample records about 150,000 clones, roughly 90% being singletons. Specimen: peripheral blood, collected 28 days after the second AZD1222 dose. Receptor source: an adult who received the AZD1222 COVID-19 vaccine.

The chain is built from TRBV9 and TRBJ1-2; 7 nucleotides line up with TRBD1. Germline CDR1 reads SGDLS; CDR2 reads YYNGEE. Trimming took 4 bases from V and 4 from J; bases not matched to a gene: 4. The CDR3 loop spans 13 amino acids. This CDR3 is CASSQGQSYGYTF. The CDR3 nucleotides are TGTGCCAGCAGCCAGGGACAGAGCTATGGCTACACCTTC.

This clone was seen just once. This chain links TRBV27 with TRBJ2-7; D is perhaps TRBD1 (5 bases). Germline loops: CDR1 MNHEY, CDR2 SMNVEV (reference sequence). The CDR3 consists of 14 residues. Between the trimmed V and J ends, which lost 7 bases and 2 bases, there was a span of 15 bases. The CDR3 nucleotides read TGTGCCAGCAAGGCGAGCGACAGCACCTACGAGCAGTACTTC. This encodes CASKASDSTYEQYF.

This chain connects TRBV19 to TRBJ2-7, with 12 bases identical to TRBD2. CDR3 length: 14 amino acids. CDR1 and CDR2 from the germline V gene are LNHDA and SQIVND (reference sequence). Trimming at V came to 9 bases and at J to 5 bases, leaving 8 bases not matched to a gene. The CDR3 reads CASRLAGAGNEQYF. The CDR3 DNA reads as TGTGCCAGCAGACTAGCGGGAGCGGGAAACGAGCAGTACTTC.

CDR3 residues: CASSPIGRGANYGYTF. CDR3 DNA sequence: TGTGCCAGCTCACCAATTGGACGGGGAGCTAACTATGGCTACACCTTC. V and J are TRBV18 and TRBJ1-2; no reliable D call. From germline, CDR1 is KGHSH and CDR2 LQKENI. V was shortened by 2 bases and J by 0 bases, with 13 bases between the two germline ends. This CDR3 comprises 16 residues.

The chain couples TRBV7-2 to TRBJ2-3; no clear D. The V end lost 6 bases, the J end lost 2 bases, and 24 bases lay between the germline ends. This CDR3 comprises 18 residues. The V gene's germline CDR1 is SGHTA and CDR2 FQGNSA. CDR3 DNA: TGTGCCAGCAGGAAGATGGCCCAAACTATTAGCCCCACAGATACGCAGTATTTT. It is translated as CASRKMAQTISPTDTQYF.

The V gene is TRBV5-1, the J gene TRBJ2-1; TRBD2 aligns across 12 bases. Germline-derived CDR1 and CDR2 are SGHRS and YFSETQ. CDR3 length: 14 amino acids. J gave up 7 bases and V 4 bases, and 3 bases lay outside the gene matches. The CDR3 sequence is CASSAGTSGNEQFF. DNA of the CDR3: TGCGCCAGCAGCGCCGGGACTAGCGGGAATGAGCAGTTCTTC.

Concerning this clone: Compared with germline, one end of the junction differs, possibly owing to a read error. V and J are TRBV6-2 or TRBV6-3 and TRBJ2-1, with 9 bases fitting TRBD2. In germline, CDR1 is MNHEY, CDR2 SVGEGT. This CDR3 comprises 16 residues. The CDR3 nucleotides are TGTGTCAGCAGTTACCTGGTAGCGGGAGCTTACAATGAGCAGTTCTTC. It encodes CVSSYLVAGAYNEQFF.